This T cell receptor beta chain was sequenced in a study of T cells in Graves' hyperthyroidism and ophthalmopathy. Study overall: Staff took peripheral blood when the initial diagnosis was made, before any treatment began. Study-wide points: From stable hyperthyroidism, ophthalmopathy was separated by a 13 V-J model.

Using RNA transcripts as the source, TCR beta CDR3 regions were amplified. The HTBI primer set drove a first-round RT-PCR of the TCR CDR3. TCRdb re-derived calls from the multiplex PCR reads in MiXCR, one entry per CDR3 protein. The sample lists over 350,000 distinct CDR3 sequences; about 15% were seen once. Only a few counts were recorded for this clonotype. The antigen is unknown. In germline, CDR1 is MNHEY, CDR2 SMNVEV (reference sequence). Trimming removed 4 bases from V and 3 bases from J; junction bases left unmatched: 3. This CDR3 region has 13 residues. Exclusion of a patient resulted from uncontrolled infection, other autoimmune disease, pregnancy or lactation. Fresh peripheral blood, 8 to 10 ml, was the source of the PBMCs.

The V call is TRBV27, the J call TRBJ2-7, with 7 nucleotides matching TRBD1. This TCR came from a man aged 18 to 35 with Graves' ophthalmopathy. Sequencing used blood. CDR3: CASSWGQLYEQYF. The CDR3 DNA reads TGTGCCAGCAGTTGGGGACAGCTCTACGAGCAGTACTTC.